The 8 T cell receptor beta chains below were found in one sample sequenced in a study of blood T cell repertoires in COVID-19. TCRdb's table, derived via immunoSEQ multiplex PCR, lists solely in-frame clones and lacks some. This table has tens of thousands of clones, roughly 87% appearing once. The sample consisted of peripheral blood. These TCRs come from a woman in her 50s with acute or convalescent COVID-19.

V and J are TRBV3-1 (or the pseudogene TRBV3-2) and TRBJ1-1; a possible D gene is TRBD1 (5 bases). Germline-derived CDR1 and CDR2 are LGHDT and YNNKEL (reference sequence). The V end lost 0 bases, the J end lost 3 bases, and 14 bases lay between the germline ends. The CDR3 has 16 amino acids. The CDR3 nucleotides are TGTGCCAGCAGCCAAGACAGGGTCACAGGTTACACTGAAGCTTTCTTT. Encoded protein: CASSQDRVTGYTEAFF.

The CDR3 bases are TGTGCCAGTAGTCCGGGGACGGGGGTTGACTACGAGCAGTACTTC. Translating it yields CASSPGTGVDYEQYF. V and J are TRBV19 and TRBJ2-7; D might be TRBD2 (6 bases). V was trimmed by 5 bases and J by 3 bases, leaving 17 bases between them. Germline V CDR1 and CDR2: LNHDA, SQIVND (reference sequence). CDR3 length: 15 residues.

CDR3 sequence (DNA): TGTGCCACCAGCAGGGCCGGGCAAAGGGGTAGGGATGAGCAGTTCTTC. It translates to CATSRAGQRGRDEQFF. The V gene is TRBV15, the J gene TRBJ2-1; D might be TRBD1 (5 bases). V was cut by 3 bases and J by 8 bases, with 20 bases left in between. The CDR3 covers 16 residues. Germline values: CDR1 LNHNV, CDR2 YYDKDF (reference sequence).

This chain uses TRBV6-5 with TRBJ1-2, with TRBD1 identical over 9 bases. The CDR3 extends over 15 amino acids. CDR1 and CDR2 from the germline V gene are MNHEY and SVGAGI. After removal of 6 bases from V and 3 bases from J, the junction contained 8 bases not matched to a gene. The CDR3 loop is CASSTGGASYYGYTF. In DNA form, the CDR3 reads TGTGCCAGCAGCACAGGGGGCGCTTCCTACTATGGCTACACCTTC.

The chain combines TRBV14 with TRBJ2-1, with D possibly TRBD1 on 6 matching bases. The CDR3 is 13 residues long. The germline gives CDR1 SGHDN, CDR2 FVKESK. V was trimmed by 6 bases and J by 5 bases, leaving 11 bases between them. The chain's CDR3 is CASSIGQNNEQFF. DNA for the CDR3: TGTGCCAGCAGTATCGGACAGAACAATGAGCAGTTCTTC.

The rearrangement uses TRBV12-5 and TRBJ1-5; D unresolved. CDR3 length equals 17 residues. Germline loops: CDR1 LGHNT, CDR2 FRNRAP. V was cut by 1 base and J by 2 bases, with 15 bases left in between. This CDR3 is CASGLAIGGRGNQPQHF. The CDR3 DNA reads TGTGCTAGTGGTTTGGCGATAGGAGGACGGGGCAATCAGCCCCAGCATTTT.

V and J are TRBV2 and TRBJ1-1; 8 bases match TRBD1. The CDR3 totals 13 residues. J lost 1 base, V lost 7 bases, and 2 bases had no gene match. The V gene's germline CDR1 is SNHLY and CDR2 FYNNEI. Written as DNA, the CDR3 is TGTGCCAGCATGGGACAGGAGAACACTGAAGCTTTCTTT. It encodes CASMGQENTEAFF.

This chain joins TRBV4-1 and TRBJ2-7; 7 positions match TRBD1. With V trimmed by 4 bases and J by 3 bases, 9 bases remained unmatched. From germline, CDR1 is MGHRA and CDR2 YSYEKL. There are 15 residues in the CDR3. In nucleotides, the CDR3 is TGCGCCAGCAGCCCAGAAGGGGGCAGGGTCTACGAGCAGTACTTC. This translates into CASSPEGGRVYEQYF.